A selection of T cell receptor beta chains follows, all from one sample in a study of CD8+ T cells in alopecia areata. Assay: immunoSEQ multiplex PCR; the TCRdb copy retains only in-frame clones and omits some. The data hold 150,000 to 200,000 clones, with 60% to 75% observed a single time. Sequences were derived from CD4+ T cells sorted from blood, sampled at week 24, from a patient treated with tofacitinib. The receptor set was obtained from a human donor with alopecia areata. Both conserved end residues are part of each CDR3. A D gene is named only where the DNA matches it firmly. A clone size is listed for some rows: how often the clone was seen (once, few, many), or a class if it is expanded.

>.|TRBJ2-3|few|TRBV4-1
TGCGCCAGCAGCAACCGGGACCCAGGCACAGATACGCAGTATTTT
CASSNRDPGTDTQYF
>.|TRBJ2-5|.|TRBV29-1
TGCAGCGCGACTAACAGGGCAGAGACCCAGTACTTC
CSATNRAETQYF
>TRBD1|TRBJ1-2|few|TRBV29-1
TGCAGCGTTGGAGGGGGCAAGGGTGACTATGGCTACACCTTC
CSVGGGKGDYGYTF
>.|TRBJ1-2|.|TRBV18
TGTGCCAGCTCACCACAACCCCCGCGGGGGGCGAACTATGGCTACACCTTC
CASSPQPPRGANYGYTF
>.|TRBJ1-2|.|TRBV27
TGTGCCAGCAGTCCAGCAGGAAGTAGGGACTATGGCTACACCTTC
CASSPAGSRDYGYTF
>TRBD1|TRBJ2-7|.|TRBV5-1
TGCGCCAGCAGCTTGGCCGGGACAGCCTACGAGCAGTACTTC
CASSLAGTAYEQYF
>.|TRBJ2-7|few|TRBV15
TGTGCCACCAGCAGGGGAAGCTCCTACGAGCAGTACTTC
CATSRGSSYEQYF
>.|TRBJ2-5|.|TRBV10-3
TGTGCCATCAGCGGGGAGAAGACCCAGTACTTC
CAISGEKTQYF
>TRBD1|TRBJ1-1|.|TRBV5-1
TGCGCCAGCAGCTCGGACAGGGGATTCACTGAAGCTTTCTTT
CASSSDRGFTEAFF
>.|TRBJ2-1|.|TRBV29-1
TGCAGCGTTGAGGGCGGAGGGAGCTCCTACAATGAGCAGTTCTTC
CSVEGGGSSYNEQFF
>TRBD1|TRBJ1-4|.|TRBV6-5
TGTGCCAGCAGTAAGGGACAGGGCGGCGAAAAACTGTTTTTT
CASSKGQGGEKLFF
>TRBD1|TRBJ2-3|.|TRBV15
TGTGCCACAGGGGGCATAGATACAGATACGCAGTATTTT
CATGGIDTDTQYF
>TRBD1|TRBJ2-2|few|TRBV29-1
TGCAGCGTCCTGGGACAGGGGGTTACCGGGGAGCTGTTTTTT
CSVLGQGVTGELFF
>.|TRBJ1-3|many|TRBV19
TGTGCCAGTCGTCCCCCCGCAGGGACCGACCTAGGAAACACCATATATTTT
CASRPPAGTDLGNTIYF
>.|TRBJ1-1|.|TRBV30
TGTGCCTGGCTAAGGTGGCAAACCATGAACACTGAAGCTTTCTTT
CAWLRWQTMNTEAFF
>.|TRBJ1-5|few|TRBV6-1
TGTGCCAGCAGTGGAGAATATGGTCAGCCCCAGCATTTT
CASSGEYGQPQHF
>.|TRBJ1-3|many|TRBV27
TGTGCCAGCAGTTTGAGGGGGACCTCTGGAAACACCATATATTTT
CASSLRGTSGNTIYF
>.|TRBJ1-1|few|TRBV30
TGTGCCTGGGGACCACAGGCCACTGAAGCTTTCTTT
CAWGPQATEAFF
>.|TRBJ2-3|.|TRBV27
TGTGCCAGCAGCTCCAAGACAGTTGGTACGCAGTATTTT
CASSSKTVGTQYF
>.|TRBJ2-1|.|TRBV11-2
TGTGCCAGCAGCTTAGCGCGGACAGAAGAGCAGTTCTTC
CASSLARTEEQFF
>TRBD1|TRBJ2-7|few|TRBV29-1
TGCAGCGTTGTATGGACAGGGTCCTCCTACGAGCAGTACTTC
CSVVWTGSSYEQYF
>TRBD2|TRBJ2-4|.|TRBV4-2
TGTGCCAGCAGCCAAGAGGGGACTAGGGGAAAAAACATTCAGTACTTC
CASSQEGTRGKNIQYF
>.|TRBJ1-1|.|TRBV29-1
TGCAGCGTTGAAGAGGCAACCTTT
CSVEEATF
>TRBD2|TRBJ2-5|.|TRBV30
TGTGCCTGGAGTTGGACTAGCGGGGGGATGGGGACCCAGTACTTC
CAWSWTSGGMGTQYF
>.|TRBJ1-2|.|TRBV4-1
TGCGCCAGCAGCCAAGATAGGACAGACTATGGCTACACCTTC
CASSQDRTDYGYTF
>.|TRBJ2-1|.|TRBV20-1
TGCAGTCCAAAGGACCGGAATGAGCAGTTCTTC
CSPKDRNEQFF
>.|TRBJ1-4|.|TRBV30
TGTGCCTGGAGTAAAGGGGAAAAACTGTTTTTT
CAWSKGEKLFF
>TRBD2|TRBJ2-3|.|TRBV27
TGTGCCAGCCCTCTTAGCGGGGGGGCTTATGATACGCAGTATTTT
CASPLSGGAYDTQYF
>.|TRBJ1-3|few|TRBV7-9
TGTGCCAGCAGCTATATAACGGACACCATATATTTT
CASSYITDTIYF
>.|TRBJ2-3|.|TRBV4-1
TGCGCCAGCAGACCCACAGGACAGTCGCCCCTTTTCACAGATACGCAGTATTTT
CASRPTGQSPLFTDTQYF
>TRBD1|TRBJ2-4|few|TRBV29-1
TGCAGCGTTGGGACAGGGATCGTGGACATTCAGTACTTC
CSVGTGIVDIQYF
>.|TRBJ1-6|few|TRBV11-3
TGTGCCAGCAGCTTAGCCGGATCAACACCCCTCCACTTT
CASSLAGSTPLHF
>.|TRBJ2-7|.|TRBV4-1
TGCGCCAGCAGCCAGCATCAGGGGGGGCCCTACGAGCAGTACTTC
CASSQHQGGPYEQYF
>TRBD1|TRBJ1-1|few|TRBV2
TGTGCCAGCAGCAGGGGACAGGGCGACACTGAAGCTTTCTTT
CASSRGQGDTEAFF
>.|TRBJ1-4|few|TRBV5-1
TGCGCCAGCAGCCTACAAACCGGGGGTACAGCTGAAAAACTGTTTTTT
CASSLQTGGTAEKLFF
>.|TRBJ2-5|once|TRBV29-1
TGCAGCGTTGCGAACAGGTTACAAGAGACCCAGTACTTC
CSVANRLQETQYF
>.|TRBJ2-3|.|TRBV5-6
TGTGCCAGCAGCCCAGGGACCTCTAGCACAGATACGCAGTATTTT
CASSPGTSSTDTQYF
>.|TRBJ2-7|.|TRBV6-6
TGTGCCAGCAGTCCACAGTACGAGCAGTACTTC
CASSPQYEQYF
>TRBD1|TRBJ1-2|few|TRBV30
TGTGCCTGGATTAGGACAGGGATTGTTGGAAGAAGTGGCTACACCTTC
CAWIRTGIVGRSGYTF
>.|TRBJ2-2|.|TRBV30
TGTGCGACAACACACGGGCCGAGGAACACCGGGGAGCTGTTTTTT
CATTHGPRNTGELFF
>.|TRBJ2-7|few|TRBV30
TGTGCCTGGAGTGGACAGACCCAGCAGTACTTC
CAWSGQTQQYF
>TRBD1|TRBJ1-4|.|TRBV30
TGTGCCTGGAGGCGGGGACAGGGGACTGAAAAACTGTTTTTT
CAWRRGQGTEKLFF
>.|TRBJ1-2|.|TRBV14
TGTGCCAGCAGCCAAGGGGGCACCAATCCCGGGGGCTACACCTTC
CASSQGGTNPGGYTF
>.|TRBJ1-1|few|TRBV19
TGTGCCACCAAAACCACTGAAGCTTTCTTT
CATKTTEAFF
>.|TRBJ1-2|once|TRBV30
TGTGCCTGGAGTAAAGACGGTCTCTTCTATGGCTACACCTTC
CAWSKDGLFYGYTF
>.|TRBJ1-2|.|TRBV30
TGTGCCTGGAGTACAGGGAGTTACTATGGCTACACCTTC
CAWSTGSYYGYTF
>.|TRBJ1-5|.|TRBV27
TGTGCCAGCAGTTCCAGCTTCCGCAGCAATCAGCCCCAGCATTTT
CASSSSFRSNQPQHF
>TRBD1|TRBJ2-4|few|TRBV2
TGTGCCAGTCACAATCCGGGACAGAAAAACATTCAGTACTTC
CASHNPGQKNIQYF
>TRBD2|TRBJ2-3|few|TRBV30
TGTGCCTGGAAAGGCGGGAGAGATACGCAGTATTTT
CAWKGGRDTQYF
>TRBD1|TRBJ2-7|.|TRBV7-8
TGTGCCAGCAGCCAAAGGGCCGGGACAGGGAGGCTCGGCTCCTACGAGCAGTACTTC
CASSQRAGTGRLGSYEQYF
>TRBD1|TRBJ2-5|.|TRBV6-6
TGTGCCAGCACTTTTGGACAGGGATTATCGGAGACCCAGTACTTC
CASTFGQGLSETQYF
>.|TRBJ1-6|.|TRBV25-1
TGTGCCAGCAGAACGACAGGCGACGCCTTTAATTCACCCCTCCACTTT
CASRTTGDAFNSPLHF